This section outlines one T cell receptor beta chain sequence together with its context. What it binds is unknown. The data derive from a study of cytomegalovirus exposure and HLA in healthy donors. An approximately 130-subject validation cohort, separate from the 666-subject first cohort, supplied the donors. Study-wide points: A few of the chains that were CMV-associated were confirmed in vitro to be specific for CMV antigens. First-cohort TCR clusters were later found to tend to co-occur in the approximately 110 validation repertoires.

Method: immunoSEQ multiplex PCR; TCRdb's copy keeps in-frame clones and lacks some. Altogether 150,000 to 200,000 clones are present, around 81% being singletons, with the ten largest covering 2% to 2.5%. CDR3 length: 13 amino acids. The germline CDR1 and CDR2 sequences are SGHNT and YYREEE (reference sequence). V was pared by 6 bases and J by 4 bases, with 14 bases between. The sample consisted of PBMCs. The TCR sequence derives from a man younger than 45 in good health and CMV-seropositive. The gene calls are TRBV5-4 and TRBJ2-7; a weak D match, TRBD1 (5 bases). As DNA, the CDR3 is TGTGCCAGCACCCTGGGGCCTCGGTACGAGCAGTACTTC. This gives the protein CASTLGPRYEQYF. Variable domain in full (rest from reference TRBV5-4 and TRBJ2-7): ETGVTQSPTHLIKTRGQQVTLRCSSQSGHNTVSWYQQALGQGPQFIFQYYREEENGRGNFPPRFSGLQFPNYSSELNVNALELDDSALYLCASTLGPRYEQYFGPGTRLTVT.